A single T cell receptor beta chain is shown here with its context. What it binds is not known. These data originate in a study of OX40 agonist ivuxolimab in advanced cancers. Study background: As their treatment, patients were administered ivuxolimab, an agonistic anti-OX40 (CD134) antibody. Patients treated during dose escalation were battling hepatocellular carcinoma, melanoma, renal cell or head and neck cancer. The study, taken as a whole, reports: At doses 0.1 to 3.0 mg/kg, CD4+ and CD8+ clones expanded.

In germline, CDR1 is SGHKS, CDR2 YYEKEE (reference sequence). CDR3 size: 17 residues. With 2 bases clipped from V and 4 bases from J, the junction kept 12 bases outside the gene matches. Clones were sequenced by immunoSEQ multiplex PCR, and TCRdb holds only the in-frame ones, with some missing. The sample has about 120,000 clones, 80% to 90% seen once. Sequences were derived from CD4+ or CD8+ T cells sorted from blood, sampled in a trial of the OX40 agonist ivuxolimab. The chain uses TRBV5-5 and TRBJ1-1; 9 nucleotides agree with TRBD1. This TCR was recovered from an adult with an advanced solid tumor such as melanoma, head and neck, liver or kidney cancer. CDR3 in DNA: TGTGCCAGCAGCTTTCGAGGTTTGGGACAGGGAAGCACTGAAGCTTTCTTT. Amino acid sequence: CASSFRGLGQGSTEAFF.